This TCR beta chain was retrieved from a study of tumor-infiltrating lymphocytes in localized non-small cell lung cancer. In the study overall: Some samples were collected after neoadjuvant chemotherapy; smokers, never-smokers and several histologies were included. Each patient gave resected tumor and non-adjacent uninvolved lung tissue. Overall study findings and caveats: TCRbeta sequencing showed higher T cell infiltration in tumors than uninvolved lung.

Concerning this clone itself: Its antigen is as yet unknown.

This CDR3 region has 13 residues. V was shortened by 0 bases and J by 6 bases, with 10 bases between the two germline ends. In germline, CDR1 is GTSNPN, CDR2 SVGIG (reference sequence). Libraries were prepared by immunoSEQ multiplex PCR; TCRdb keeps only in-frame clonotypes and omits some of them. The sample has around 13,000 clones, roughly four fifths seen once; the top ten hold roughly an eighth. This receptor was identified in a human donor with non-small cell lung cancer. The sample was uninvolved lung tissue not adjacent to the tumor. The gene calls are TRBV30 and TRBJ2-3; the D is unclear. In nucleotides, the CDR3 is TGTGCCTGGAGTGTACGGAATACGGATACGCAGTATTTT. It codes for CAWSVRNTDTQYF.